Listed here are 26 T cell receptor beta chains from one sample, sequenced in a study of T-cell reconstitution after alpha-beta-depleted transplantation in children. Preparation of the TCRbeta library used unique molecular identifiers. TCRdb called the PCR reads again in MiXCR, with one record for every CDR3 protein. The repertoire includes approximately 210,000 distinct CDR3 sequences, over 15% of them detected once, and roughly two fifths sits in the top ten. Sequencing used PBMCs, mostly from graft donor cells, obtained 360 days after TCRalphabeta/CD19-depleted stem cell transplant. The receptors come from a male patient between 2 and 9 years old who had a stem cell transplant for acute lymphoblastic leukemia, so the T cells may come from the graft donor.

The genes are TRBV7-2 and TRBJ2-3; no definite D call. V was cut by 0 bases and J by 2 bases, with 12 bases left in between. The CDR3 consists of 16 residues. Germline loops: CDR1 SGHTA, CDR2 FQGNSA. This CDR3 is CASSLAGAGFTDTQYF. CDR3 sequence (DNA): TGTGCCAGCAGCTTAGCGGGCGCCGGGTTCACAGATACGCAGTATTTT.

This clonotype was counted between two and nine times. The chain links TRBV5-1 to TRBJ2-5, with D possibly matching TRBD2 (5 bases). The CDR3 runs to 13 residues. The ends were cut back, 2 bases at V and 3 bases at J, with 8 bases in the middle. The germline gives CDR1 SGHRS, CDR2 YFSETQ. The DNA for the CDR3 is TGCGCCAGCAGCTTCATCGGGGAAGAGACCCAGTACTTC. This sequence encodes CASSFIGEETQYF.

This chain connects TRBV12-3 or TRBV12-4 to TRBJ1-1, with a weak D call TRBD1 (6 bases). V lost 3 bases to trimming and J lost 3 bases, with 20 bases between them. The CDR3 length is 17 residues. This CDR3 reads CASSFRGGTFRDTEAFF. As DNA, the CDR3 is TGTGCCAGCAGTTTCCGCGGGGGGACATTTCGGGACACTGAAGCTTTCTTT.

The table lists this clonotype with many counts. At one end the junction does not follow the germline gene, possibly because of a read error. The V call is TRBV5-1, the J call TRBJ1-5; D is unclear. The CDR3 contains 12 residues. Germline-derived CDR1 and CDR2 are SGHRS and YFSETQ. CDR3 coding DNA: TGTGCCAGCAGTTTGGAGGGTCAGCCCCAGCATTTT. Amino acids: CASSLEGQPQHF.

This clonotype has only a few counts. The rearrangement links TRBV10-3 to TRBJ2-1, with 7 bases aligning to TRBD1. Germline loops: CDR1 ENHRY, CDR2 SYGVKD. J was trimmed by 0 bases and V by 6 bases; bases with no gene match: 5. The CDR3 extends over 15 amino acids. The CDR3, as DNA: TGTGCCATCAGCATGGACAGGCGCTCCTACAATGAGCAGTTCTTC. It yields the protein CAISMDRRSYNEQFF.

The chain is built from TRBV5-1 and TRBJ2-2; D gene uncertain. V was pared by 1 base and J by 6 bases, with 7 bases between. This CDR3 contains 13 residues. The germline V gene encodes CDR1 SGHRS and CDR2 YFSETQ. The CDR3 region has the DNA TGCGCCAGCAGCTTGTATGTACCCGGGGAGCTGTTTTTT. Translated: CASSLYVPGELFF.

This clonotype has more than one count but fewer than ten. The chain carries TRBV29-1 and TRBJ2-2; 10 bases are shared with TRBD1. This CDR3 has 14 amino acids. V shed 6 bases and J 3 bases; nucleotides not matched to a gene: 4. CDR1 and CDR2 from the germline V gene are SQVTM and ANQGSEA. The CDR3 nucleotides read TGCAGCGTACGACAGGGGGCGGACACCGGGGAGCTGTTTTTT. Translation gives CSVRQGADTGELFF.

The chain employs TRBV12-5 and TRBJ2-3; possibly TRBD2 for D (5 bases). V lost 5 bases to trimming and J lost 3 bases, with 24 bases between them. Germline V gene data show CDR1 as LGHNT and CDR2 as FRNRAP. CDR3 size: 18 residues. CDR3 region: CASGPRAGHSLATDTQYF. For the CDR3, the DNA is TGTGCTAGTGGTCCGCGCGCGGGTCACTCGCTTGCTACAGATACGCAGTATTTT.

The chain uses TRBV11-2 and TRBJ2-7; maybe TRBD2 (5 bases). This CDR3 is built from 11 residues. Germline values: CDR1 SGHAT, CDR2 FQNNGV. Trimming took 5 bases from V and 5 from J, leaving 7 bases between them. As DNA, the CDR3 is TGTGCCAGCAGCACTAGGGACGAGCAGTACTTC. Translated: CASSTRDEQYF.

CDR3 DNA: TGTGCCAGCAGCTTTTTAAACTCTCCCCTTCAGGGGGCCAAAAACATTCAGTACTTC. Protein sequence: CASSFLNSPLQGAKNIQYF. This chain connects TRBV13 to TRBJ2-4; D is possibly TRBD1 (6 bases). CDR1 is PRHDT, CDR2 FYEKMQ, per germline (reference sequence). The CDR3 contains 19 residues. V was cut by 3 bases and J by 1 base, with 22 bases left in between.

This chain connects TRBV4-2 to TRBJ2-1; D gene unclear. Germline lookup yields CDR1 LGHNA and CDR2 YNFKEQ. V was cut by 0 bases and J by 8 bases, with 5 bases left in between. This CDR3 spans 12 amino acids. CDR3 bases: TGTGCCAGCAGCCAAGAGGGTGATGAGCAGTTCTTC. Protein: CASSQEGDEQFF.

The rearrangement links TRBV7-2 to TRBJ2-5, with D unclear. Between the trimmed V and J ends, which lost 0 bases and 2 bases, there was a span of 4 bases. This CDR3 spans 13 amino acids. Germline V gene lookup returns CDR1 SGHTA and CDR2 FQGNSA. CDR3 protein: CASSLAWQETQYF. As DNA, the CDR3 is TGTGCCAGCAGCTTAGCGTGGCAAGAGACCCAGTACTTC. The full variable domain, its missing parts supplied by reference TRBV7-2 and TRBJ2-5, is GAGVSQSPSNKVTEKGKDVELRCDPISGHTALYWYRQSLGQGLEFLIYFQGNSAPDKSGLPSDRFSAERTGGSVSTLTIQRTQQEDSAVYLCASSLAWQETQYFGPGTRLLVL.

In this sample, this clonotype turned up a few times. The V and J genes are TRBV6-2 or TRBV6-3 and TRBJ2-5; D unresolved. Germline V gene sequence: CDR1 MNHEY, CDR2 SVGEGT. V was trimmed by 8 bases and J by 7 bases, leaving 11 bases between them. The length of the CDR3 is 11 residues. Here the CDR3 DNA reads TGTGCCAGCCAATCCTTTGGGACCCAGTACTTC. Translation: CASQSFGTQYF.

The V gene is TRBV12-3 or TRBV12-4, the J gene TRBJ2-4; D not certain. The CDR3 loop spans 13 amino acids. The ends were cut back, 10 bases at V and 1 base at J, with 11 bases in the middle. DNA of the CDR3: TGTGCCACCCAACCTAGTGCCAAAAACATTCAGTACTTC. This encodes CATQPSAKNIQYF.

This clonotype was counted at least ten times. V is TRBV20-1 and J is TRBJ2-3; the match to TRBD2 covers 11 bases. Unmatched junction bases numbered 8, after V lost 1 base and J lost 5 bases. Germline CDR1 reads DFQATT; CDR2 reads SNEGSKA (reference sequence). The CDR3 covers 16 residues. CDR3 amino acids: CSARAIAGGPIDTQYF. The CDR3 DNA sequence: TGCAGTGCTAGAGCCATAGCGGGGGGGCCAATAGATACGCAGTATTTT.

The chain couples TRBV4-3 to TRBJ2-7; D remains ambiguous. Trimming removed 1 base from V and 1 base from J, with 8 bases in between. In germline, CDR1 is LGHNA, CDR2 YSLEER. The CDR3 runs 14 residues. This CDR3 reads CASSQGVPSYEQYF. CDR3 in DNA: TGCGCCAGCAGCCAAGGGGTCCCTTCCTACGAGCAGTACTTC.

The chain couples TRBV29-1 to TRBJ1-2, with D possibly being TRBD1 (5 bases). Germline V gives CDR1 SQVTM, CDR2 ANQGSEA. CDR3 size: 15 residues. Trimming took 4 bases from V and 8 from J, leaving 23 bases between them. The CDR3 spells CSVGGTGNSSRGYTF. Here the CDR3 DNA reads TGCAGCGTTGGGGGCACCGGGAACTCGTCTCGGGGCTACACCTTC. Supplemented by reference TRBV29-1 and TRBJ1-2, the full variable domain reads SAVISQKPSRDICQRGTSLTIQCQVDSQVTMMFWYRQQPGQSLTLIATANQGSEATYESGFVIDKFPISRPNLTFSTLTVSNMSPEDSSIYLCSVGGTGNSSRGYTFGSGTRLTVV.

This clonotype was detected a few times. The junction does not match germline at one end; this may be a read error. The chain is built from TRBV9 and TRBJ2-1; weak D call: TRBD1 (7 bases). This CDR3 has 16 residues. CDR1 is SGDLS and CDR2 is YYNGEE in the germline V gene. CDR3 amino acids: CASSVGGDSHYNEQFF. The DNA for the CDR3 is TGTGCCAGCAGTGTAGGAGGGGACAGCCACTACAATGAGCAGTTCTTC. The variable domain in full, with the rest retrieved from reference TRBV9 and TRBJ2-1, is DSGVTQTPKHLITATGQRVTLRCSPRSGDLSVYWYQQSLDQGLQFLIQYYNGEERAKGNILERFSAQQFPDLHSELNLSSLELGDSALYFCASSVGGDSHYNEQFFGPGTRLTVL.

This clonotype showed up many times. The chain joins TRBV7-9 to TRBJ2-4; 9 nucleotides match TRBD1. The J segment lost 6 bases and the V segment lost 6 bases, leaving 6 bases of the junction unmatched. Germline CDR1 is SEHNR and CDR2 is FQNEAQ (reference sequence). The length of the CDR3 is 14 residues. CDR3 DNA sequence: TGTGCCAGCAGACATGGGGGACAGGGAAACATTCAGTACTTC. Protein: CASRHGGQGNIQYF.

This clonotype was found a few times. The V and J genes are TRBV7-8 and TRBJ2-1, with TRBD2 matching 8 bases. CDR1 and CDR2 from the germline V gene are SGHVS and FQNEAQ. J was trimmed by 5 bases and V by 5 bases; bases with no gene match: 8. CDR3 length equals 15 residues. DNA of the CDR3: TGTGCCAGCAGCACGGGACTAGGGAATAACAATGAGCAGTTCTTC. It encodes CASSTGLGNNNEQFF.

This clonotype was seen a few times. This chain uses TRBV6-1 with TRBJ2-7; TRBD1 might be the D (5 bases). The CDR3 has 15 residues. Deletions cut 3 bases from V and 0 bases from J, with 12 bases between. The V gene's germline CDR1 is MNHNS and CDR2 SASEGT. The CDR3 spells CASSDPADNSYEQYF. The CDR3 DNA sequence: TGTGCCAGCAGTGACCCGGCGGACAACTCCTACGAGCAGTACTTC.

The genes are TRBV20-1 and TRBJ2-7; no reliable D call. The CDR3 is 14 amino acids. V dropped 0 bases and J dropped 1 base, with 10 bases sitting between them. The germline V gene has CDR1 DFQATT and CDR2 SNEGSKA (reference sequence). CDR3 in DNA: TGCAGTGCTAGAGATGAAGGGTTATCCTACGAGCAGTACTTC. Translating gives CSARDEGLSYEQYF.

The sample holds a few counts of this clonotype. The gene calls are TRBV28 and TRBJ2-1; D ambiguous. Germline assignment: CDR1 MDHEN and CDR2 SYDVKM. This CDR3 region has 16 residues. V lost 6 bases and J 3 bases, leaving 18 bases between the germline ends. CDR3 coding DNA: TGTGCCAGCAGCCGGCGGCTCCCCCTAAACTACAATGAGCAGTTCTTC. Protein sequence: CASSRRLPLNYNEQFF. The complete variable domain, with remaining parts taken from reference TRBV28 and TRBJ2-1, reads DVKVTQSSRYLVKRTGEKVFLECVQDMDHENMFWYRQDPGLGLRLIYFSYDVKMKEKGDIPEGYSVSREKKERFSLILESASTNQTSMYLCASSRRLPLNYNEQFFGPGTRLTVL.

The chain couples TRBV27 to TRBJ2-7; D gene ambiguous. The CDR3 covers 13 residues. CDR1 is MNHEY, CDR2 SMNVEV, per germline (reference sequence). V lost 4 bases and J 2 bases, leaving 9 bases between the germline ends. The CDR3 DNA follows: TGTGCCAGCAGTTCTGGTCTAGCCTACGAGCAGTACTTC. It specifies CASSSGLAYEQYF.

The chain recombines TRBV11-2 with TRBJ2-7, with a tentative D call TRBD2 (5 bases). The germline V gene has CDR1 SGHAT and CDR2 FQNNGV. This CDR3 spans 15 amino acids. Trimming took off 4 bases at V and 4 bases at J, with 17 bases between the two ends. The CDR3 spells CASSWGERIGYEQYF. In nucleotides, the CDR3 is TGTGCCAGCAGCTGGGGAGAAAGAATAGGTTACGAGCAGTACTTC.

This clonotype occurred many times. This chain uses TRBV4-3 with TRBJ2-3; the D is unclear. The CDR3 is made up of 13 amino acids. Trimming removed 4 bases from V and 0 bases from J, with 5 bases in between. The germline CDR1 and CDR2 sequences are LGHNA and YSLEER. In DNA, the CDR3 is TGCGCCAGCAGCCGGAGCAGCACAGATACGCAGTATTTT. This codes for CASSRSSTDTQYF.